This TCR beta chain was recovered during a study of blood T cell repertoires in COVID-19. In the study overall: Acute and convalescent COVID-19 specimens originated in the United States, Italy and Spain.

Recruitment covered roughly 22 US areas and drew participants whose ages spanned about 18 to 100 years. Recovery among Cohort 3 donors was established by two negative PCRs, clearance, or symptom resolution. As processed by the authors: Amplification with reference gene primers provided the estimates of nucleated cell counts. The repertoire was sequenced with immunoSEQ multiplex PCR; TCRdb's copy has only in-frame clones and lacks some. V and J calls and clone size are as listed in that table; D and trimming were resolved from the DNA. The data contain 200,000 to 250,000 clones, 88% of them seen just once; the ten biggest clones take up more than 2.5%. The CDR3 has 13 amino acids. Trimming pared 7 bases from V and 0 bases from J, leaving 9 bases between.

Sequencing input: PBMCs or T cells enriched from blood (not recorded which). This TCR was recovered from a woman younger than 45 who had recovered from COVID-19. V gene TRBV12-3 or TRBV12-4 combines with J gene TRBJ1-1, with D unclear. The CDR3 reads CASNTGLNTEAFF. The CDR3 DNA reads TGTGCCAGCAATACGGGTTTGAACACTGAAGCTTTCTTT.